The rows below give T cell receptor beta chains drawn from one sample of a study of T cells in Graves' hyperthyroidism and ophthalmopathy. Using its own MiXCR run on the multiplex PCR reads, TCRdb lists one record per CDR3 protein. The table shows over 650,000 distinct CDR3 sequences, with approximately 16% occurring only once. The sequenced sample was blood. These receptors all stem from a man aged 18 to 29 with Graves' hyperthyroidism. The CDR3 runs from the conserved cysteine through the conserved F or W. A D gene is named only where the DNA matches it firmly. A clone size is listed for some rows: how often the clone was seen (once, few, many), or a class if it is expanded.

V gene: TRBV28
clone size: -
D gene: -
J gene: TRBJ2-2
CDR3 protein: CASMGRLNTGELFF
CDR3 DNA: TGTGCCAGCATGGGCAGGCTTAACACCGGGGAGCTGTTTTTT

V gene: TRBV4-2
clone size: few
D gene: TRBD1
J gene: TRBJ1-2
CDR3 protein: CASSPGTGLSYTF
CDR3 DNA: TGTGCCAGCAGCCCAGGGACAGGTCTGAGCTACACCTTC

V gene: TRBV20-1
clone size: many
D gene: TRBD2
J gene: TRBJ2-1
CDR3 protein: CSAPGTTYNEQFF
CDR3 DNA: TGCAGTGCTCCCGGGACTACCTACAATGAGCAGTTCTTC

V gene: TRBV19
clone size: few
D gene: -
J gene: TRBJ1-5
CDR3 protein: CASSIGQGAYQPQHF
CDR3 DNA: TGTGCCAGTAGTATCGGTCAGGGCGCCTATCAGCCCCAGCATTTT

V gene: TRBV30
clone size: many
D gene: TRBD1
J gene: TRBJ1-1
CDR3 protein: CAWNRGNTEAFF
CDR3 DNA: TGTGCCTGGAACAGGGGGAACACTGAAGCTTTCTTT

V gene: TRBV4-3
clone size: few
D gene: TRBD1
J gene: TRBJ2-5
CDR3 protein: CASSPTTGEQETQYF
CDR3 DNA: TGCGCCAGCAGCCCAACGACAGGGGAGCAAGAGACCCAGTACTTC

V gene: TRBV4-1
clone size: few
D gene: -
J gene: TRBJ1-6
CDR3 protein: CASSQSQQYNSPLHF
CDR3 DNA: TGCGCCAGCAGCCAATCGCAACAGTACAATTCACCCCTCCACTTT

V gene: TRBV28
clone size: few
D gene: -
J gene: TRBJ2-5
CDR3 protein: CASSLGSAYQETQYF
CDR3 DNA: TGTGCCAGCAGTTTAGGATCCGCGTACCAAGAGACCCAGTACTTC

V gene: TRBV7-3
clone size: many
D gene: TRBD1
J gene: TRBJ2-2
CDR3 protein: CASSSGQGGGELFF
CDR3 DNA: TGTGCCAGCAGCTCGGGACAGGGAGGAGGGGAGCTGTTTTTT

V gene: TRBV19
clone size: few
D gene: -
J gene: TRBJ2-1
CDR3 protein: CASSETGSGEQFF
CDR3 DNA: TGTGCCAGTAGTGAAACAGGGTCAGGCGAGCAGTTCTTC

V gene: TRBV12-5
clone size: few
D gene: TRBD2
J gene: TRBJ2-1
CDR3 protein: CASGLVYTSGIGEQFF
CDR3 DNA: TGTGCTAGTGGTTTGGTTTATACTAGCGGGATCGGGGAGCAGTTCTTC

V gene: TRBV27
clone size: many
D gene: -
J gene: TRBJ2-1
CDR3 protein: CASRSPSYDNEQFF
CDR3 DNA: TGTGCCAGCAGGTCTCCGTCGTACGACAATGAGCAGTTCTTC

V gene: TRBV12-3/TRBV12-4
clone size: few
D gene: -
J gene: TRBJ2-1
CDR3 protein: CASSLPGSGYNEQFF
CDR3 DNA: TGTGCCAGCAGTTTACCGGGAAGCGGCTACAATGAGCAGTTCTTC

V gene: TRBV28
clone size: few
D gene: -
J gene: TRBJ2-7
CDR3 protein: CASSTTVPYEQYF
CDR3 DNA: TGTGCCAGCAGTACGACGGTCCCCTACGAGCAGTACTTC

V gene: TRBV20-1
clone size: many
D gene: TRBD2
J gene: TRBJ2-5
CDR3 protein: CSARREGGETQYF
CDR3 DNA: TGCAGTGCCCGGCGGGAGGGGGGAGAGACCCAGTACTTC

V gene: TRBV20-1
clone size: -
D gene: TRBD2
J gene: TRBJ2-7
CDR3 protein: CSARDGKTSGADEQYF
CDR3 DNA: TGCAGTGCTAGAGATGGAAAAACTAGCGGTGCGGACGAGCAGTACTTC

V gene: TRBV15
clone size: -
D gene: -
J gene: TRBJ2-4
CDR3 protein: CATSRDGRGSLAKNIQYF
CDR3 DNA: TGTGCCACCAGCAGAGATGGACGAGGGTCCCTGGCCAAAAACATTCAGTACTTC

V gene: TRBV30
clone size: many
D gene: -
J gene: TRBJ2-3
CDR3 protein: CAWDKGESDTQYF
CDR3 DNA: TGTGCCTGGGATAAGGGGGAGTCGGATACGCAGTATTTT

V gene: TRBV6-1
clone size: many
D gene: TRBD2
J gene: TRBJ2-7
CDR3 protein: CASSPAGVYEQYF
CDR3 DNA: TGTGCCAGCAGTCCCGCGGGAGTCTACGAGCAGTACTTC

V gene: TRBV7-6
clone size: many
D gene: TRBD2
J gene: TRBJ2-7
CDR3 protein: CASSPLAGVSEQYF
CDR3 DNA: TGTGCCAGCAGCCCACTAGCGGGAGTGAGCGAGCAGTACTTC

V gene: TRBV19
clone size: few
D gene: TRBD2
J gene: TRBJ2-1
CDR3 protein: CASSIGREALEQFF
CDR3 DNA: TGTGCCAGTAGTATAGGGCGGGAGGCGTTGGAGCAGTTCTTC

V gene: TRBV28
clone size: many
D gene: -
J gene: TRBJ2-5
CDR3 protein: CASSTGTHQETQYF
CDR3 DNA: TGTGCCAGCAGTACCGGGACACACCAAGAGACCCAGTACTTC

V gene: TRBV5-1
clone size: many
D gene: -
J gene: TRBJ2-3
CDR3 protein: CASSPGRGTDTQYF
CDR3 DNA: TGCGCCAGCAGCCCGGGCAGGGGAACAGATACGCAGTATTTT

V gene: TRBV4-3
clone size: few
D gene: TRBD1
J gene: TRBJ2-1
CDR3 protein: CASSQTTGTGNSQQFF
CDR3 DNA: TGCGCCAGCAGCCAAACGACAGGGACAGGGAATTCCCAGCAGTTCTTC

V gene: TRBV12-3/TRBV12-4
clone size: -
D gene: -
J gene: TRBJ2-2
CDR3 protein: CAGIVGSGELFF
CDR3 DNA: TGTGCCGGGATTGTGGGGAGCGGGGAGCTGTTTTTT

V gene: TRBV5-1
clone size: few
D gene: TRBD1
J gene: TRBJ2-7
CDR3 protein: CASSSGTGSSEQYF
CDR3 DNA: TGCGCCAGCAGCTCGGGGACAGGTTCAAGCGAGCAGTACTTC

V gene: TRBV5-5
clone size: -
D gene: -
J gene: TRBJ2-1
CDR3 protein: CASSWRPGNSDYNEQFF
CDR3 DNA: TGTGCCAGCAGCTGGAGGCCCGGGAACTCGGACTACAATGAGCAGTTCTTC

V gene: TRBV20-1
clone size: -
D gene: -
J gene: TRBJ2-3
CDR3 protein: CSARPGDSGVGPDTQYF
CDR3 DNA: TGCAGTGCTAGGCCCGGGGATAGCGGTGTGGGGCCAGATACGCAGTATTTT

V gene: TRBV7-9
clone size: many
D gene: TRBD2
J gene: TRBJ2-7
CDR3 protein: CASSPGTPFGRPSGSSYEQYF
CDR3 DNA: TGTGCCAGCAGCCCCGGGACACCGTTTGGGCGGCCTAGCGGGAGCTCCTACGAGCAGTACTTC

V gene: TRBV5-6
clone size: -
D gene: TRBD2
J gene: TRBJ2-7
CDR3 protein: CASSLVGGSLYEQYF
CDR3 DNA: TGTGCCAGCAGCTTGGTGGGCGGGAGCCTCTACGAGCAGTACTTC

V gene: TRBV28
clone size: many
D gene: -
J gene: TRBJ2-3
CDR3 protein: CASTPRNRDTLDTQYF
CDR3 DNA: TGTGCCAGCACCCCAAGGAACAGGGATACTCTTGATACGCAGTATTTT

V gene: TRBV13
clone size: -
D gene: -
J gene: TRBJ1-1
CDR3 protein: CASSSGLAPAFF
CDR3 DNA: TGTGCCAGCAGCTCCGGACTCGCCCCGGCTTTCTTT

V gene: TRBV5-6
clone size: -
D gene: -
J gene: TRBJ2-7
CDR3 protein: CASSLLKWENEQYF
CDR3 DNA: TGTGCCAGCAGCTTGCTAAAATGGGAGAACGAGCAGTACTTC

V gene: TRBV27
clone size: -
D gene: -
J gene: TRBJ2-2
CDR3 protein: CASSPWGSGNTGELFF
CDR3 DNA: TGTGCCAGCAGTCCATGGGGGTCGGGAAACACCGGGGAGCTGTTTTTT

V gene: TRBV11-3
clone size: -
D gene: TRBD1
J gene: TRBJ2-1
CDR3 protein: CASSSRTGGHEQFF
CDR3 DNA: TGTGCCAGCAGCTCCCGGACAGGGGGCCATGAGCAGTTCTTC

V gene: TRBV28
clone size: many
D gene: -
J gene: TRBJ2-7
CDR3 protein: CASSSTETAYEQYF
CDR3 DNA: TGTGCCAGCAGTTCTACGGAGACAGCCTACGAGCAGTACTTC

V gene: TRBV9
clone size: many
D gene: TRBD1
J gene: TRBJ2-3
CDR3 protein: CASSPSLTGTATDTQYF
CDR3 DNA: TGTGCCAGCAGCCCCTCATTAACCGGGACAGCCACAGATACGCAGTATTTT

V gene: TRBV5-1
clone size: -
D gene: TRBD2
J gene: TRBJ2-1
CDR3 protein: CASSPGLAGGGYEQFF
CDR3 DNA: TGCGCCAGCAGCCCCGGACTAGCGGGAGGCGGGTATGAGCAGTTCTTC

V gene: TRBV19
clone size: -
D gene: TRBD2
J gene: TRBJ2-1
CDR3 protein: CASSRGLFLGSYNEQFF
CDR3 DNA: TGTGCCAGTAGCCGGGGACTATTCTTGGGCTCCTACAATGAGCAGTTCTTC

V gene: TRBV27
clone size: -
D gene: -
J gene: TRBJ2-7
CDR3 protein: CASKIPGTYEQYF
CDR3 DNA: TGTGCCAGCAAAATTCCAGGTACCTACGAGCAGTACTTC

V gene: TRBV2
clone size: many
D gene: -
J gene: TRBJ2-3
CDR3 protein: CASSESSDLSDTQYF
CDR3 DNA: TGTGCCAGCAGTGAATCGTCGGACCTCTCAGATACGCAGTATTTT